The T cell receptor (beta chain) under discussion was sequenced for a study of OX40 agonist ivuxolimab in advanced cancers. Overall study context: Patients were dosed intravenously with ivuxolimab at 0.01 to 10 mg/kg every 2 weeks. Dose-escalation cases comprised hepatocellular carcinoma, melanoma, renal cell or head and neck cancer. Study-level points and caveats: Determination of antigen specificity was not performed for the expanded peripheral T cells.

Produced via immunoSEQ multiplex PCR; TCRdb's table is partial and in-frame only. The sample yields over 15,000 clones, around 70% seen once. As for this clone: Its target is not known.

Trimming pared 3 bases from V and 6 bases from J, leaving 14 bases between. The CDR3 has 14 amino acids. CDR1 MNHNS and CDR2 SASEGT come from the germline V gene. The clonotype originates from an adult with an advanced solid tumor such as melanoma, head and neck, liver or kidney cancer. Sample: CD4+ or CD8+ T cells sorted from blood, taken in a trial of the OX40 agonist ivuxolimab. The V and J genes are TRBV6-1 and TRBJ2-5; D might be TRBD1 (6 bases). CDR3 residues: CASSEAGVRQTQYF. The CDR3 DNA reads TGTGCCAGCAGTGAGGCAGGGGTCCGTCAGACCCAGTACTTC.